The T cell receptor (beta chain) under discussion was sequenced for a study of breast tumors, draining lymph nodes, adjacent tissues. TCRdb re-called the multiplex PCR reads through MiXCR, storing one row per CDR3 protein. The table shows more than 9,500 distinct CDR3 sequences, with 50% to 60% occurring only once. Germline trimming cut 2 bases from V and 0 bases from J; bases unmatched to any gene: 2. CDR3 size: 14 residues. From germline, CDR1 is SGHRS and CDR2 YFSETQ. For this clonotype: Its antigen is not known.

General observations from the study: That most tumor T cells come from lymph nodes remained unproven. Tumors had less TCR diversity than lymph nodes, more than nontumor tissue. Luminal-like breast cancer showed significantly higher tumor–nontumor repertoire similarity than basal-like. Data fit most tumor T cells coming from lymph node, expanding in tumor.

Sequencing used breast tumor tissue. The TCR sequence derives from a female donor with breast cancer. Some clones in this sample may be carry-over from other donors' samples. The chain joins TRBV5-1 to TRBJ2-7; TRBD2 aligns across 7 bases. The CDR3, as DNA: TGCGCCAGCAGCTTCGGCGGGAGCTCCTACGAGCAGTACTTC. Translation: CASSFGGSSYEQYF.